The 3 T cell receptor beta chains below all came from one sample that was sequenced in a study of blood T cell repertoires in COVID-19 (TCRdb year 2020). The library came from the immunoSEQ multiplex PCR assay. Not all clones reach the TCRdb copy of this immuneACCESS table, which keeps in-frame sequences only. Checked studies attribute under half of the gap to unresolved V genes and leave the rest unexplained. Counted in this sample were about 15,000 clones; 80% to 90% of them appeared once. Clones ranked in the top ten supply approximately 3.1% of the sample. Sequenced material: peripheral blood. The receptors stem from a human donor in a cohort sampled during active COVID-19.

This chain connects TRBV5-1 to TRBJ2-3; D might be TRBD1 (6 bases). The CDR3 totals 15 residues. V lost 4 bases to trimming and J lost 1 base, with 13 bases between them. Germline loops: CDR1 SGHRS, CDR2 YFSETQ. Here the CDR3 DNA reads TGCGCCAGCAGCCAGGGGCGGACGGGCACAGATACGCAGTATTTT. This translates into CASSQGRTGTDTQYF.

This chain links TRBV6-5 with TRBJ2-3; no definite D call. CDR3 size: 12 residues. Germline CDR1 reads MNHEY; CDR2 reads SVGAGI. V was cut by 6 bases and J by 4 bases, with 8 bases left in between. In nucleotides, the CDR3 is TGTGCCAGCAGCGGGTGGGCAGATACGCAGTATTTT. Translated: CASSGWADTQYF.

The chain uses TRBV5-1 and TRBJ2-1, with 7 bases aligning to TRBD1. The junction had 6 bases not matched to a gene; V was cut back by 3 bases and J by 0 bases. Germline values: CDR1 SGHRS, CDR2 YFSETQ. CDR3 length equals 16 residues. The CDR3 bases are TGCGCCAGCAGCTGGGGACAGCGAAGCTCCTACAATGAGCAGTTCTTC. Translation gives CASSWGQRSSYNEQFF.